This entry lists 22 T cell receptor beta chains sequenced from one sample in a study of blood T cells in healthy people across ages. PCR was performed a second time for 7 to 11 cycles using a sample-barcoded 5' primer and a J-beta primer mix. One entry per CDR3 protein results from TCRdb running MiXCR on the 5' RACE reads. The table includes around 870,000 distinct CDR3 sequences, 25% to 35% detected once. Specimen: blood. These receptors were obtained from an elderly woman in good health.

In this sample, this clonotype turned up many times. An end of the junction differs from the germline gene, which may be a read error. In DNA, the CDR3 is TGTGCTAGCAGCGCAGGGACAGTCGGCCAAGAGACCCAGTACTTC. Its translation is CASSAGTVGQETQYF. The rearrangement uses TRBV7-7 and TRBJ2-5; 7 bases agree with TRBD1. In germline, CDR1 is SSHAT, CDR2 FNYEAQ (reference sequence). The CDR3 spans 15 residues.

This chain links TRBV6-2 or TRBV6-3 with TRBJ2-4; D tentatively reads TRBD1 or TRBD2 (5 bases each). Germline lookup yields CDR1 MNHEY and CDR2 SVGEGT. The CDR3 runs to 17 residues. The V and J ends lost 1 base and 1 base respectively, with 14 bases between them. The CDR3 loop reads CASSYWPLGTAKNIQYF. CDR3 bases: TGTGCCAGCAGTTACTGGCCTCTCGGGACGGCCAAAAACATTCAGTACTTC.

This clonotype showed up many times. CDR3 nucleotide sequence: TGCAGTGCTAGGGACGGCGCCAGCTCCTACAATGAGCAGTTCTTC. It codes for CSARDGASSYNEQFF. The chain employs TRBV20-1 and TRBJ2-1; D is uncertain. V lost 3 bases, J lost 0 bases, and 12 bases lay in between. The CDR3 covers 15 residues. Germline CDR1 reads DFQATT; CDR2 reads SNEGSKA (reference sequence).

The chain employs TRBV18 and TRBJ1-5; possible D gene TRBD1, 5 bases. The CDR3 contains 15 residues. CDR1 is KGHSH and CDR2 is LQKENI in the germline V gene. V lost 2 bases and J 0 bases, leaving 8 bases between the germline ends. The CDR3 protein is CASSPNGASNQPQHF. CDR3 nucleotides: TGTGCCAGCTCACCAAATGGGGCTAGCAATCAGCCCCAGCATTTT.

This clonotype was detected many times. This chain uses TRBV7-2 with TRBJ2-7; 8 bases agree with TRBD2. The J segment lost 0 bases and the V segment lost 1 base, leaving 2 bases of the junction unmatched. CDR3 length equals 15 residues. From germline, CDR1 is SGHTA and CDR2 FQGNSA. The CDR3 coding sequence is TGTGCCAGCAGCTTAGGCGGGGGGAGCTCCTACGAGCAGTACTTC. Its translation is CASSLGGGSSYEQYF.

This clonotype occurred many times. The gene calls are TRBV20-1 and TRBJ2-1, with D unclear. This CDR3 is 13 amino acids long. Germline V gene sequence: CDR1 DFQATT, CDR2 SNEGSKA (reference sequence). V lost 4 bases to trimming and J lost 6 bases, with 13 bases between them. CDR3 nucleotides: TGCAGTGCTAAACGGGTGAACAGCAATGAGCAGTTCTTC. Protein sequence: CSAKRVNSNEQFF.

The chain uses TRBV3-1 and TRBJ2-3; D might be TRBD2 (6 bases). This CDR3 has 13 residues. CDR1 and CDR2 (germline): LGHDT, YNNKEL (reference sequence). The V end lost 2 bases, the J end lost 4 bases, and 7 bases lay between the germline ends. Here the CDR3 reads CASSQRGSDTQYF. The CDR3 bases are TGTGCCAGCAGCCAACGGGGGTCAGATACGCAGTATTTT.

In this sample, this clonotype turned up many times. This chain connects TRBV5-1 to TRBJ2-3; 16 positions match TRBD2. V dropped 4 bases and J dropped 4; count of bases not matched to a gene: 6. Germline values: CDR1 SGHRS, CDR2 YFSETQ. The CDR3 sequence is 17 residues long. The CDR3, as DNA: TGCGCCAGCAGCCTGGGGACTAGCGGGGGGGCCCCAGATACGCAGTATTTT. This translates into CASSLGTSGGAPDTQYF.

This clonotype was counted ten times or more. This chain connects TRBV20-1 to TRBJ2-1, with TRBD2 identical over 10 bases. Germline V gene lookup returns CDR1 DFQATT and CDR2 SNEGSKA (reference sequence). The junction had 8 bases not matched to a gene; V was cut back by 1 base and J by 2 bases. The CDR3 length is 17 residues. The CDR3 DNA sequence: TGCAGTGCTAGAGGGGGAAGCGGGGGGGCCCCCTACAATGAGCAGTTCTTC. Translation: CSARGGSGGAPYNEQFF.

Concerning this clonotype: This may be a read error: a much more frequent sequence differs by one nucleotide. The chain joins TRBV24-1 to TRBJ2-3, with D unresolved. V lost 8 bases and J lost 2, with 10 bases in between. CDR1 is KGHDR and CDR2 is SFDVKD in the germline V gene. The CDR3 is made up of 13 amino acids. The CDR3 sequence: CATIRRDTDTQYF. In nucleotides, the CDR3 is TGTGCCACCATACGAAGGGACACAGATACGCAGTATTTT.

This clonotype was seen more than once but under ten times. The chain couples TRBV20-1 to TRBJ2-1, with TRBD2 identical over 7 bases. V lost 3 bases to trimming and J lost 2 bases; unmatched junction nucleotides: 4. This CDR3 has 14 amino acids. In germline, CDR1 is DFQATT, CDR2 SNEGSKA (reference sequence). CDR3 region: CSASQGGPYNEQFF. The CDR3 DNA reads TGCAGTGCTAGTCAGGGAGGGCCCTACAATGAGCAGTTCTTC.

The table lists this clonotype with many counts. The chain couples TRBV9 to TRBJ2-3; 11 bases are a match to TRBD1. The CDR3 is made up of 14 amino acids. V gave up 2 bases and J gave up 5 bases; unmatched junction bases: 1. Germline V CDR1 and CDR2: SGDLS, YYNGEE. CDR3 DNA: TGTGCCAGCAGCGTGGGGACAGGGGGAGATACGCAGTATTTT. This encodes CASSVGTGGDTQYF.

The chain joins TRBV11-2 to TRBJ1-1, with D perhaps TRBD1 (6 bases). V was clipped by 5 bases and J by 5 bases, with 15 bases between them. From germline, CDR1 is SGHAT and CDR2 FQNNGV. The CDR3 covers 14 residues. The CDR3 loop reads CASSRKGGGTEAFF. CDR3 DNA sequence: TGTGCCAGCAGCCGGAAGGGGGGGGGAACTGAAGCTTTCTTT. Drawing the rest from reference TRBV11-2 and TRBJ1-1, the complete variable domain is EAGVAQSPRYKIIEKRQSVAFWCNPISGHATLYWYQQILGQGPKLLIQFQNNGVVDDSQLPKDRFSAERLKGVDSTLKIQPAKLEDSAVYLCASSRKGGGTEAFFGQGTRLTVV.

V gene TRBV20-1 combines with J gene TRBJ1-3; a weak D match, TRBD1 (5 bases). Looked up from germline, CDR1 is DFQATT and CDR2 is SNEGSKA (reference sequence). The CDR3 runs to 16 residues. V lost 2 bases, J lost 4 bases, and 18 bases lay in between. For the CDR3, the DNA is TGCAGTGCTAGACGTACCGGGACCTTGGGGGGAAACACCATATATTTT. Protein: CSARRTGTLGGNTIYF.

For this clonotype: A single base separates this from a much larger clone, so it may be a read error. The V call is TRBV24-1, the J call TRBJ2-7, with TRBD1 matching over 7 bases. Gene TRBJ2-5 matches the end of the DNA better, so the J call may be wrong. The CDR3 length is 13 residues. Germline V lookup: CDR1 KGHDR, CDR2 SFDVKD. CDR3 amino acids: CAASRQGSETQYF. CDR3 sequence (DNA): TGTGCCGCCAGTCGACAGGGATCCGAGACCCAGTACTTC.

This rearrangement joins TRBV7-6 to TRBJ2-1; D perhaps matches TRBD2 (5 bases). TRBJ2-7 matches the DNA end more closely, so the J call is doubtful. This CDR3 region has 15 residues. Germline-derived CDR1 and CDR2 are SGHVS and FNYEAQ. The CDR3, as DNA: TGTGCCAGCAGCTCCGGACTTCTCTCCTACAATGAGCAGTACTTC. It yields the protein CASSSGLLSYNEQYF.

The J gene is TRBJ2-7, the V gene TRBV18; D gene unclear. Germline values: CDR1 KGHSH, CDR2 LQKENI. CDR3 length equals 14 residues. The V and J ends lost 0 bases and 2 bases respectively, with 8 bases between them. The CDR3 protein is CASSPPSGTYEQYF. CDR3 nucleotides: TGTGCCAGCTCACCACCTTCCGGAACCTACGAGCAGTACTTC.

This clonotype was counted ten times or more. This rearrangement joins TRBV9 to TRBJ2-1; 10 bases match TRBD2. Germline V gene sequence: CDR1 SGDLS, CDR2 YYNGEE. The CDR3 has 18 residues. V lost 0 bases, J lost 5 bases, and 11 bases stayed unmatched. This CDR3 is CASSVATEWTSGDNEQFF. CDR3 DNA sequence: TGTGCCAGCAGCGTAGCTACGGAATGGACTAGCGGAGACAATGAGCAGTTCTTC.

This chain connects TRBV12-3 or TRBV12-4 to TRBJ1-1; the D gene is possibly TRBD1 (6 bases). This CDR3 spans 15 amino acids. V lost 2 bases to trimming and J lost 1 base, with 11 bases between them. The CDR3 nucleotides read TGTGCCAGCAGTTTATCTCCCAGGGGGAACACTGAAGCTTTCTTT. Its translation is CASSLSPRGNTEAFF.

There are a few counts of this clonotype. The rearrangement uses TRBV5-6 and TRBJ1-6; the D gene is possibly TRBD1 (5 bases). The CDR3 contains 16 residues. CDR1 and CDR2 (germline): SGHDT, YYEEEE. V gave up 5 bases and J gave up 9 bases, with 21 bases separating them. The CDR3 coding sequence is TGTGCCAGCAGTCAAACAGGTCGAATTCGGCTTTCACCCCTCCACTTT. Its translation: CASSQTGRIRLSPLHF.

This clonotype was picked up one time. An end of the junction does not agree with germline; a read error may underlie this. V usage is TRBV27 and J usage is TRBJ2-1; TRBD2 matches at 8 bases. Germline CDR1 and CDR2: MNHEY and SMNVEV (reference sequence). This CDR3 region has 15 residues. As DNA, the CDR3 is TGTGCCGGCAGACCACTAGCGGTCTCCTACAATGAGCAGTTCTTC. The encoded protein is CAGRPLAVSYNEQFF.

A word on this clonotype: A junction boundary mismatches the germline segment, possibly from a read error. The rearrangement uses TRBV7-6 and TRBJ2-5, with 7 bases matching TRBD1. The J call may not be correct, given that the DNA end is closer to TRBJ2-7. There are 17 residues in the CDR3. Germline-derived CDR1 and CDR2 are SGHVS and FNYEAQ. CDR3 in amino acids: CAGSLASSRTGTYEQYF. CDR3 DNA: TGTGCCGGCAGCTTAGCGAGTAGTCGGACAGGAACCTACGAGCAGTACTTC.